Below, 6 T cell receptor beta chains from the same sample are listed, as sequenced in a study of cytomegalovirus exposure and HLA in healthy donors. PCR employed 60 Vbeta and 13 Jbeta primers. Sequencing was performed with immunoSEQ multiplex PCR; in TCRdb, only in-frame clones are kept and a portion is missing. This table holds some 150,000 clones, 70% to 80% found once. Sequencing was performed on PBMCs. These receptors were collected from a female donor in good health and CMV-seronegative.

This chain joins TRBV28 and TRBJ1-3, with 8 bases matching TRBD1. Unmatched junction bases numbered 5, after V lost 6 bases and J lost 4 bases. Germline loops: CDR1 MDHEN, CDR2 SYDVKM. This CDR3 spans 14 amino acids. CDR3 residues: CASSRTGTGNTIYF. CDR3 coding DNA: TGTGCCAGCAGCCGGACAGGGACAGGAAACACCATATATTTT.

The chain uses TRBV6-6 and TRBJ1-6, with D unclear. The V end was cut by 6 bases, the J end by 6 bases, with 12 bases between. The CDR3 is made up of 14 amino acids. CDR1 and CDR2 (germline): MNHNY, SVGAGI (reference sequence). The CDR3 coding sequence is TGTGCCAGCAGAACACGAGCGGCTAATTCACCCCTCCACTTT. Protein sequence: CASRTRAANSPLHF.

The chain uses TRBV10-3 and TRBJ2-5, with 7 nucleotides matching TRBD1. Germline CDR1 and CDR2: ENHRY and SYGVKD. The CDR3 has 14 amino acids. With V trimmed by 5 bases and J by 3 bases, 6 bases remained unmatched. The CDR3 DNA is TGTGCCATCAGTCAGGGGACAGTAGAAGAGACCCAGTACTTC. This gives the protein CAISQGTVEETQYF.

V and J are TRBV29-1 and TRBJ2-7, with TRBD1 matching over 8 bases. The CDR3 totals 14 residues. With V trimmed by 4 bases and J by 3 bases, 8 bases remained unmatched. Germline CDR1 and CDR2: SQVTM and ANQGSEA. In nucleotides, the CDR3 is TGCAGCGTTGCCCCTTGGACAGGGAGCTACGAGCAGTACTTC. This gives the protein CSVAPWTGSYEQYF.

The chain combines TRBV29-1 with TRBJ1-2, with 8 bases aligning to TRBD1. Trimming took 4 bases from V and 5 from J; bases not matched to a gene: 15. CDR1 and CDR2 from the germline V gene are SQVTM and ANQGSEA. The CDR3 spans 16 residues. This CDR3 reads CSVAGPQGALPYGYTF. CDR3 DNA: TGCAGCGTTGCGGGACCCCAGGGGGCCCTCCCTTATGGCTACACCTTC.

The rearrangement links TRBV6-1 to TRBJ2-7; D perhaps matches TRBD1 (5 bases). Germline CDR1 and CDR2: MNHNS and SASEGT. CDR3 length: 13 residues. The V end lost 6 bases, the J end lost 3 bases, and 12 bases lay between the germline ends. The chain's CDR3 is CASSRTDIYEQYF. The CDR3, as DNA: TGTGCCAGCAGCAGGACGGACATCTACGAGCAGTACTTC.